This TCR beta chain derives from a study of human T cells and chemical hapten exposure. Study overall: The study lasted roughly 26 weeks, and patients were dosed weekly with diphenylcyclopropenone on the scalp throughout.

Note on this clonotype: The antigen is unknown.

This CDR3 is 12 amino acids long. The V gene's germline CDR1 is MNHEY and CDR2 SVGEGT. V was pared by 2 bases and J by 5 bases, with 6 bases between. Study findings and constraints: Controls formed significantly fewer large CDR3 similarity clusters than expanded TCRs did.

Time point denoted: pre-sensitization, week 0. The treatment here: therapeutic diphenylcyclopropenone sensitization with weekly scalp DPC. Investigators collected blood before applying each patch test. TCRdb itself ran the RACE reads through MiXCR, one entry per CDR3 protein. In the table there are tens of thousands of distinct CDR3 sequences, around 12% of which are singletons. The material was whole blood, obtained in connection with sensitization to the hapten diphenylcyclopropenone (DPC). The gene calls are TRBV6-2 or TRBV6-3 and TRBJ2-5; unclear D gene. The sequence was obtained from a woman aged 25 to 39 with alopecia areata. Some clones in this sample may be carry-over from other donors' samples. CDR3 coding DNA: TGTGCCAGCAGTTACAAAGATGAGACCCAGTACTTC. It translates to CASSYKDETQYF.